One and the same sample provided the 6 T cell receptor beta chains below, sequenced in a study of OX40 agonist ivuxolimab in advanced cancers. Some clones are missing from TCRdb's copy, which holds only in-frame ones; the method was immunoSEQ multiplex PCR. The table lists tens of thousands of clones, about 90% of them singletons. Sequencing used CD4+ or CD8+ T cells sorted from blood, obtained in a trial of the OX40 agonist ivuxolimab. The receptors here all came from an adult with an advanced solid tumor such as melanoma, head and neck, liver or kidney cancer.

The chain recombines TRBV18 with TRBJ1-1, with TRBD1 matching 7 bases. The CDR3 is 16 amino acids. The germline V gene encodes CDR1 KGHSH and CDR2 LQKENI. With 1 base clipped from V and 1 base from J, the junction kept 6 bases outside the gene matches. This chain's CDR3 is CASSPREGAGNTEAFF. CDR3 nucleotides: TGTGCCAGCTCACCACGGGAGGGGGCGGGGAACACTGAAGCTTTCTTT. The variable domain in full, with the rest retrieved from reference TRBV18 and TRBJ1-1, is NAGVMQNPRHLVRRRGQEARLRCSPMKGHSHVYWYRQLPEEGLKFMVYLQKENIIDESGMPKERFSAEFPKEGPSILRIQQVVRGDSAAYFCASSPREGAGNTEAFFGQGTRLTVV.

This sequence joins TRBV5-4 and TRBJ1-1; the D is unclear. The CDR3 is 13 amino acids. V was trimmed by 0 bases and J by 1 base, leaving 4 bases between them. Germline loops: CDR1 SGHNT, CDR2 YYREEE (reference sequence). CDR3 bases: TGTGCCAGCAGCTTGGCGGGGAACACTGAAGCTTTCTTT. This gives the protein CASSLAGNTEAFF.

The V and J genes are TRBV6-1 and TRBJ1-3, with D perhaps matching TRBD1 (5 bases). The CDR3 loop spans 16 amino acids. Germline V gene lookup returns CDR1 MNHNS and CDR2 SASEGT. Trimming cost V 2 bases and J 0 bases, with 11 bases left between them. The CDR3 is CASSEKGFPSGNTIYF. In DNA, the CDR3 is TGTGCCAGCAGTGAAAAGGGGTTCCCCTCTGGAAACACCATATATTTT.

The chain employs TRBV27 and TRBJ2-5; a possible D gene is TRBD2 (6 bases). CDR3 length: 15 amino acids. CDR1 is MNHEY and CDR2 is SMNVEV in the germline V gene (reference sequence). Trimming pared 6 bases from V and 0 bases from J, leaving 14 bases between. For the CDR3, the DNA is TGTGCCAGCAGGGCGGGGCAGAATAACCAAGAGACCCAGTACTTC. This codes for CASRAGQNNQETQYF.

V usage is TRBV4-1 and J usage is TRBJ2-2; 9 nucleotides agree with TRBD1. The ends lost 8 bases at V and 4 bases at J; junction bases unmatched: 14. The CDR3 covers 17 residues. Germline CDR1 MGHRA, CDR2 YSYEKL. The CDR3 spells CASEPQPGQGGTGELFF. In DNA, the CDR3 is TGCGCCAGCGAACCTCAACCGGGACAGGGAGGCACCGGGGAGCTGTTTTTT.

About this clone: The germline gene is not matched at one end of the junction; a read error may be the cause. This chain uses TRBV7-7 with TRBJ2-5, with D hard to call. Looked up from germline, CDR1 is SSHAT and CDR2 is FNYEAQ (reference sequence). The CDR3 is 17 amino acids. In DNA form, the CDR3 reads TGTGCTAGCAGCTTAGGGCGGCTGATCTCCCCCCAAGAGACCCAGTACTTC. It codes for CASSLGRLISPQETQYF.